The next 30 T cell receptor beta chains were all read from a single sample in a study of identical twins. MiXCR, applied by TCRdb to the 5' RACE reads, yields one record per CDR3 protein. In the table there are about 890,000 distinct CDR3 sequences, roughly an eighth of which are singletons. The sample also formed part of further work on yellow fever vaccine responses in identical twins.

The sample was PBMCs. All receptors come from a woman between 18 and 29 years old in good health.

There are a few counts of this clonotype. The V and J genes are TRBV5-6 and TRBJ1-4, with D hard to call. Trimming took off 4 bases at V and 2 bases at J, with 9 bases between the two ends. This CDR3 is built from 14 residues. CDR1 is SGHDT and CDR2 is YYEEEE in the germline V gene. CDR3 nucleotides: TGTGCCAGCAGCGCAAGGGAGACTAATGAAAAACTGTTTTTT. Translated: CASSARETNEKLFF.

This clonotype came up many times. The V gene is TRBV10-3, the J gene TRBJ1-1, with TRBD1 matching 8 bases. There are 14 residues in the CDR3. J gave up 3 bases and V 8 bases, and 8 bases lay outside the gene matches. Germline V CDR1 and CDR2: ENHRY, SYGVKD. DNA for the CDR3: TGTGCCATCCGAAGACAGGGGCGGGACACTGAAGCTTTCTTT. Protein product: CAIRRQGRDTEAFF.

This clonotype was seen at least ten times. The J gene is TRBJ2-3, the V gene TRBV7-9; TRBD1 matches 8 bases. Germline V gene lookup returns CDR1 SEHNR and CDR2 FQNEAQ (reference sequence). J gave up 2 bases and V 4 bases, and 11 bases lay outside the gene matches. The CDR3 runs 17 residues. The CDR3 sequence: CASSSPIRQGNTDTQYF. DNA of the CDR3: TGTGCCAGCAGCTCCCCCATCCGACAGGGGAACACAGATACGCAGTATTTT.

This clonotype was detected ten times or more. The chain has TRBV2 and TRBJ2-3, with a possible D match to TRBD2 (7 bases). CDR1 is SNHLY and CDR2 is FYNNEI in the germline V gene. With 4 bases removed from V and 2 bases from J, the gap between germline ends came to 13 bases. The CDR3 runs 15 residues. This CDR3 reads CASSVGGPFTDTQYF. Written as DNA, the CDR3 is TGTGCCAGCAGTGTGGGGGGGCCTTTCACAGATACGCAGTATTTT.

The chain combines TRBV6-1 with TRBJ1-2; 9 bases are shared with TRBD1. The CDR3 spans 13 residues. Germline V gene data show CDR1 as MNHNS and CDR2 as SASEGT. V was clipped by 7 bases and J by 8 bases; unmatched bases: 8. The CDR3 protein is CASTPDRGLGYTF. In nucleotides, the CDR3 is TGTGCCAGCACCCCGGACAGGGGTCTGGGCTACACCTTC.

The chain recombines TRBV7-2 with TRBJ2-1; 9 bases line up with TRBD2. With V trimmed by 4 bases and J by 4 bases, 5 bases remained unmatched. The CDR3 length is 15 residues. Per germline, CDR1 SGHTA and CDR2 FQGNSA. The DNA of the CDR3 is TGTGCCAGCAGCTCCCGACTAGCGGAATACAATGAGCAGTTCTTC. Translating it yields CASSSRLAEYNEQFF.

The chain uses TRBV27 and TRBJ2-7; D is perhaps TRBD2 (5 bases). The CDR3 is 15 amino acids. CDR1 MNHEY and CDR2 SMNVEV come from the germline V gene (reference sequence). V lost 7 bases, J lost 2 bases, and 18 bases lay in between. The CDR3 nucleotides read TGTGCCAGCATATCGCTTCGGCGGGTCCCCTACGAGCAGTACTTC. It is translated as CASISLRRVPYEQYF.

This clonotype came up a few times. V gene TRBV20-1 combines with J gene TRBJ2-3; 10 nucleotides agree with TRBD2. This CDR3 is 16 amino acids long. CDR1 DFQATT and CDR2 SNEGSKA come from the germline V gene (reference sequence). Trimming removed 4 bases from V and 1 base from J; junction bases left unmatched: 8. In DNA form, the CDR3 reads TGCAGTGCTATAGAACTAGCGGGGCCACGCACAGATACGCAGTATTTT. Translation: CSAIELAGPRTDTQYF.

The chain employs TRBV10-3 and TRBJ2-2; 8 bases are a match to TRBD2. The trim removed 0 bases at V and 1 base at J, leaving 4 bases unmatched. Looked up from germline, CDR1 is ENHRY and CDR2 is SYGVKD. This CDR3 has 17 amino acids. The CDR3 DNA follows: TGTGCCATCAGTGAGTCGGGGCGGGAGGTGAACACCGGGGAGCTGTTTTTT. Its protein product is CAISESGREVNTGELFF.

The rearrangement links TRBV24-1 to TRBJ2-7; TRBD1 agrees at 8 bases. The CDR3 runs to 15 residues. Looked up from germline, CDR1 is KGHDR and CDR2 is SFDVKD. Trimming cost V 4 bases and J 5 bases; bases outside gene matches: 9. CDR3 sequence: CATSDRTPGQDEQYF. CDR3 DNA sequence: TGTGCCACCAGTGACCGAACCCCGGGACAGGACGAGCAGTACTTC.

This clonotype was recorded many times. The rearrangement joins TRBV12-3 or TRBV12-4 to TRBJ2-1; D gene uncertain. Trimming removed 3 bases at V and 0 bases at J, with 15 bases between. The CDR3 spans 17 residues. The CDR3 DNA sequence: TGTGCCAGCAGTTTTGTCGGACGCGCGATCTCCTACAATGAGCAGTTCTTC. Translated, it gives CASSFVGRAISYNEQFF.

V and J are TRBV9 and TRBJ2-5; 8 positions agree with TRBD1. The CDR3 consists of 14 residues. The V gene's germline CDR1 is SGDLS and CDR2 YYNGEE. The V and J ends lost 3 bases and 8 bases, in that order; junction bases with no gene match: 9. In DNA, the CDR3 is TGTGCCAGCAGCGCCCGCCCGGGACAGGATACCCAGTACTTC. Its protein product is CASSARPGQDTQYF.

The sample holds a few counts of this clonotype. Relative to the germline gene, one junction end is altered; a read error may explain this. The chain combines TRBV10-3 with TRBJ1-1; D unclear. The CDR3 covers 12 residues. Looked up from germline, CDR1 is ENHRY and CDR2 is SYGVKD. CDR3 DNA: TGTGCCATCCGTGACCCGAACACTGAAGCTTTCTTT. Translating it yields CAIRDPNTEAFF.

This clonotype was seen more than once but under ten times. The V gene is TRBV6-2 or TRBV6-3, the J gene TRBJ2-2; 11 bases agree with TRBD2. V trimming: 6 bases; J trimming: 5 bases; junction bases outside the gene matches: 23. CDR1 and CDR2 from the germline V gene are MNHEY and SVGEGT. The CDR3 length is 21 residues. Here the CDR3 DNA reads TGTGCCAGCAGCCTGGCAGTGCGCATCCCTCTAGCGGGGGGAAAGACCGGGGAGCTGTTTTTT. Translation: CASSLAVRIPLAGGKTGELFF.

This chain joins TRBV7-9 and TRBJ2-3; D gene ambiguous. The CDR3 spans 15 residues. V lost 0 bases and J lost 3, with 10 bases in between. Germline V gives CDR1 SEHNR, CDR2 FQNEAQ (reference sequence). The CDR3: CASSLAVFGTDTQYF. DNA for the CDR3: TGTGCCAGCAGCTTAGCCGTTTTTGGAACAGATACGCAGTATTTT.

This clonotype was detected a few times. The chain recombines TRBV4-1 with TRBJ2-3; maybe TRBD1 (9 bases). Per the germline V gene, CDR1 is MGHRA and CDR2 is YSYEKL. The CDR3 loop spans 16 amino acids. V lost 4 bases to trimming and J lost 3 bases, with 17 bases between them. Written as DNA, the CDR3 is TGCGCCAGCAGCCTAGCGGGACAGGGTCGGACAGATACGCAGTATTTT. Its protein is CASSLAGQGRTDTQYF.

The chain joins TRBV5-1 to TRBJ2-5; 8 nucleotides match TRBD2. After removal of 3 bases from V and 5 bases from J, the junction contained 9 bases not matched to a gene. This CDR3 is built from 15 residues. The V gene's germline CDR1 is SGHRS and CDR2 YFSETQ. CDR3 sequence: CASSSAGTRYETQYF. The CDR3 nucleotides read TGCGCCAGCAGCTCGGCCGGGACTAGATATGAGACCCAGTACTTC. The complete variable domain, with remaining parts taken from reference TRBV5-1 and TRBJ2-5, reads KAGVTQTPRYLIKTRGQQVTLSCSPISGHRSVSWYQQTPGQGLQFLFEYFSETQRNKGNFPGRFSGRQFSNSRSEMNVSTLELGDSALYLCASSSAGTRYETQYFGPGTRLLVL.

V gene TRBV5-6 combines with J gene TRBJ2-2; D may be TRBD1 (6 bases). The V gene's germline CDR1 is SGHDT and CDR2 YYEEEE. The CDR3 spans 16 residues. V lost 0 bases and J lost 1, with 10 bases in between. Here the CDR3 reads CASSLASRGNTGELFF. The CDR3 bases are TGTGCCAGCAGCTTGGCTAGCAGGGGGAACACCGGGGAGCTGTTTTTT.

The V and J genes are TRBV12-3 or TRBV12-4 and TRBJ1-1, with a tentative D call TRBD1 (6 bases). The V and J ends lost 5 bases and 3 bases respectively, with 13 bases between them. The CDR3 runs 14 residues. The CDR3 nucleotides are TGTGCCAGCAGTCCTCAGGGGCCCTACACTGAAGCTTTCTTT. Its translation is CASSPQGPYTEAFF.

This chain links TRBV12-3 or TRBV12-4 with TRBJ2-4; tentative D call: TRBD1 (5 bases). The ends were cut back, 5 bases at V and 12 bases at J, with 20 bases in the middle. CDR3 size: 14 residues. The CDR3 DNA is TGTGCCAGCAGTCTTGACACGTTTAAAGACAGTCAGTACTTC. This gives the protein CASSLDTFKDSQYF.

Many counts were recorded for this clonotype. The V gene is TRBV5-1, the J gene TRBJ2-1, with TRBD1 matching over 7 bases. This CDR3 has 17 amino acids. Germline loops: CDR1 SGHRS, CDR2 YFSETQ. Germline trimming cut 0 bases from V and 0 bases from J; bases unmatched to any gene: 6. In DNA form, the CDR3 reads TGCGCCAGCAGCTTGGCCCCGACAGGGAGCTCCTACAATGAGCAGTTCTTC. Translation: CASSLAPTGSSYNEQFF. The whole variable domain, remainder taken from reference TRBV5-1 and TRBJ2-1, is KAGVTQTPRYLIKTRGQQVTLSCSPISGHRSVSWYQQTPGQGLQFLFEYFSETQRNKGNFPGRFSGRQFSNSRSEMNVSTLELGDSALYLCASSLAPTGSSYNEQFFGPGTRLTVL.

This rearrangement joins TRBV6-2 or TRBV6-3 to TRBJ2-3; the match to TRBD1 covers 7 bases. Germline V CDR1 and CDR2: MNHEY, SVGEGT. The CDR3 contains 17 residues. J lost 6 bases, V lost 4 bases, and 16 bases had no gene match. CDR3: CASSSRWTGLKGDTQYF. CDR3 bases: TGTGCCAGCAGTTCCCGTTGGACAGGCCTGAAAGGGGATACGCAGTATTTT.

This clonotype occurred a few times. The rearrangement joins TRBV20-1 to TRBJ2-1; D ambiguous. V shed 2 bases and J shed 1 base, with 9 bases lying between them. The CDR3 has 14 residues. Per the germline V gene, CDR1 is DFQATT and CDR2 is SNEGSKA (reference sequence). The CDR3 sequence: CSARISPSYNEQFF. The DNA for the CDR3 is TGCAGTGCTAGAATCTCGCCTTCCTACAATGAGCAGTTCTTC.

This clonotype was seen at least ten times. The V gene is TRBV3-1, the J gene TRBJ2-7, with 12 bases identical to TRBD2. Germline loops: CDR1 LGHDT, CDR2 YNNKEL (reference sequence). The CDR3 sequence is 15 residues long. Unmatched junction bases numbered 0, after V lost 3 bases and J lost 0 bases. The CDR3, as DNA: TGTGCCAGCAGCCAGACTAGCGGGGGCTCCTACGAGCAGTACTTC. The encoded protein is CASSQTSGGSYEQYF.

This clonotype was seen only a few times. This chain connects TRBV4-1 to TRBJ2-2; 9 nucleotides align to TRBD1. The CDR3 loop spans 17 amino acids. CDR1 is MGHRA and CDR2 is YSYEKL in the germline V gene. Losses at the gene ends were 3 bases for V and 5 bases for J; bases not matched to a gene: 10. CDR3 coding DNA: TGCGCCAGCAGCCATGGACCGGGACAGGGTGGGACCGGGGAGCTGTTTTTT. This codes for CASSHGPGQGGTGELFF.

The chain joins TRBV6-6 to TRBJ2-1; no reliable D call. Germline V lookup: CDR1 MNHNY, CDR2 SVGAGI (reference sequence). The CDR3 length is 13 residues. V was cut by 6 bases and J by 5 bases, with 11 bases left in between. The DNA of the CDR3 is TGTGCCAGCAGGCTTAGTTTGGACAATGAGCAGTTCTTC. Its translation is CASRLSLDNEQFF.

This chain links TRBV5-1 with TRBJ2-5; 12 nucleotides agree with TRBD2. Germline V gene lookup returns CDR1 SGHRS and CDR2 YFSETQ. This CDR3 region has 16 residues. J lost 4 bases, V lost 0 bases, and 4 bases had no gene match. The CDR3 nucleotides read TGCGCCAGCAGCTTGGCGCTAGCGGGGGGGCCAGAGACCCAGTACTTC. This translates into CASSLALAGGPETQYF. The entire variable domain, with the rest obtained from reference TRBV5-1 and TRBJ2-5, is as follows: KAGVTQTPRYLIKTRGQQVTLSCSPISGHRSVSWYQQTPGQGLQFLFEYFSETQRNKGNFPGRFSGRQFSNSRSEMNVSTLELGDSALYLCASSLALAGGPETQYFGPGTRLLVL.

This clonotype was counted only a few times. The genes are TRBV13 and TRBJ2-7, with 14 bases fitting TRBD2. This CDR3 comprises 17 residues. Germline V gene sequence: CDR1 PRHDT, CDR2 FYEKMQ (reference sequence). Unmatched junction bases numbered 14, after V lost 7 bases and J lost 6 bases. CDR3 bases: TGTGCCAGCAAAACCATGACTAGCGGGAGGGGGATGGGCGAGCAGTACTTC. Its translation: CASKTMTSGRGMGEQYF.

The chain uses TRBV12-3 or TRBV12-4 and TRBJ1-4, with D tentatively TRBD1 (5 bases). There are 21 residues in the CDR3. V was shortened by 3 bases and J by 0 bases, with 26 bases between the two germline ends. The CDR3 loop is CASSFGSGRGRSFATNEKLFF. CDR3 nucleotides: TGTGCCAGCAGTTTCGGGTCCGGGAGGGGCCGATCCTTTGCAACTAATGAAAAACTGTTTTTT.

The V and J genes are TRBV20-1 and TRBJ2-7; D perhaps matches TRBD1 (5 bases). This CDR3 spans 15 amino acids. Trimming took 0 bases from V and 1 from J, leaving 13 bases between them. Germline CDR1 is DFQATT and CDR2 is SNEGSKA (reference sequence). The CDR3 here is CSARDQARESYEQYF. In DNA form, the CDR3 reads TGCAGTGCTAGAGATCAGGCCAGGGAATCCTACGAGCAGTACTTC.